The entry below gives a single T cell receptor beta chain sequence along with its context. The target antigen is unknown. This sample is drawn from a study of OX40 agonist ivuxolimab in advanced cancers. Study details: Eligibility rules accepted prior anti-PD-1, anti-PD-L1 or anti-CTLA-4 therapy, and 40% had some.

Clones were read by immunoSEQ multiplex PCR, and TCRdb kept only the in-frame ones, dropping some. The repertoire has 100,000 or so clones, roughly 90% of them found once; the top ten carry 3% to 4%. This CDR3 has 12 residues. CDR1 and CDR2 (germline): SNHLY, FYNNEI. Trimming took 9 bases from V and 4 from J, leaving 10 bases between them. General study findings and limits: Clonal expansion by week 6 occurred in CD4+ and CD8+ blood T cells (at 0.1 to 3.0 mg/kg). Among the lowest peripheral clonal expansion occurred in 0.1-3.0 mg/kg partial responders. The average count of expanded clones was higher among CD8+ T cells than among CD4+.

The specimen comprised CD4+ or CD8+ T cells sorted from blood, sampled in a trial of the OX40 agonist ivuxolimab. The sequence was collected from an adult with an advanced solid tumor such as melanoma, head and neck, liver or kidney cancer. V and J are TRBV2 and TRBJ1-5; maybe TRBD1 (5 bases). This CDR3 reads CASKGLNQPQHF. For the CDR3, the DNA is TGTGCCAGTAAGGGGCTGAATCAGCCCCAGCATTTT.